These T cell receptor beta chains were read from a single sample in a study of CXCR3-negative and CXCR3-positive naive CD8 T cells. TCRdb derives one entry per CDR3 protein from the 5' RACE reads, leaving out DNA. The sample's table shows 140,000 to 150,000 distinct CDR3 sequences. The specimen sequenced was naive CXCR3+ CD8+ T cells from blood. These receptor sequences come from a human donor in good health. Some clones in this sample may be carry-over from other donors' samples. Both conserved end residues are part of each CDR3. Each record gives: V gene, J gene, CDR3 protein.

v_call: TRBV29-1; j_call: TRBJ2-7; cdr3_aa: CSVSGESEQYF
v_call: TRBV27; j_call: TRBJ2-1; cdr3_aa: CASSLQGTNEQFF
v_call: TRBV28; j_call: TRBJ1-4; cdr3_aa: CASSILKEANEKLFF
v_call: TRBV29-1; j_call: TRBJ2-1; cdr3_aa: CSVGRREGGEQFF
v_call: TRBV5-1; j_call: TRBJ1-1; cdr3_aa: CASSFRDPSGTEAFF
v_call: TRBV9; j_call: TRBJ2-7; cdr3_aa: CASSPAPPGTTVSYEQYF
v_call: TRBV14; j_call: TRBJ2-7; cdr3_aa: CASSQQGYFYEQYF
v_call: TRBV6-5; j_call: TRBJ2-7; cdr3_aa: CASSMTDRGKYEQYF
v_call: TRBV30; j_call: TRBJ1-1; cdr3_aa: CAWDREMNTEAFF
v_call: TRBV15; j_call: TRBJ2-7; cdr3_aa: CATSGTSGSAEQYF
v_call: TRBV20-1; j_call: TRBJ2-5; cdr3_aa: CSAGDYQETQYF
v_call: TRBV29-1; j_call: TRBJ2-1; cdr3_aa: CSVLPGQGYEQFF
v_call: TRBV11-2; j_call: TRBJ2-7; cdr3_aa: CASSGPGLLTYEQYF
v_call: TRBV12-3/TRBV12-4; j_call: TRBJ2-5; cdr3_aa: CASSLLGSGETQYF
v_call: TRBV29-1; j_call: TRBJ1-1; cdr3_aa: CSVEWADRGGDTEAFF
v_call: TRBV20-1; j_call: TRBJ2-5; cdr3_aa: CSARGYDLAGGGETQYF
v_call: TRBV5-6; j_call: TRBJ2-1; cdr3_aa: CASVLGWSGALNEQFF
v_call: TRBV7-9; j_call: TRBJ1-5; cdr3_aa: CASSSPGANQPQHF
v_call: TRBV5-6; j_call: TRBJ2-5; cdr3_aa: CASSLGGAWETQYF
v_call: TRBV20-1; j_call: TRBJ2-7; cdr3_aa: CSARGGSYEQYF
v_call: TRBV5-4; j_call: TRBJ2-1; cdr3_aa: CASSSLSGAPLGEQFF
v_call: TRBV7-6; j_call: TRBJ1-2; cdr3_aa: CASSLFTGSGYTF
v_call: TRBV6-2/TRBV6-3; j_call: TRBJ2-7; cdr3_aa: CASSLGLAGYEQYF
v_call: TRBV29-1; j_call: TRBJ2-5; cdr3_aa: CSVDVLAGDQMETQYF
v_call: TRBV23-1; j_call: TRBJ2-7; cdr3_aa: CASSQGDRIYEQYF
v_call: TRBV20-1; j_call: TRBJ2-1; cdr3_aa: CSAREGGRWDEQFF
v_call: TRBV11-1; j_call: TRBJ2-2; cdr3_aa: CASSLGRGTGTTGELFF
v_call: TRBV6-5; j_call: TRBJ2-5; cdr3_aa: CASSPGPSTTQYF